The following is a T cell receptor beta chain sequence with its context. The sample originates from a study of blood T cell repertoires in COVID-19. Using immunoSEQ multiplex PCR, the repertoire was profiled, and TCRdb retains in-frame clones only, with some absent. The table shows about 380,000 clones, with more than 75% occurring only once. Deletions cut 7 bases from V and 4 bases from J, with 16 bases between. This CDR3 region has 15 residues. The germline CDR1 and CDR2 sequences are MNHEY and SVGAGI. Clinical history as reported by participants underpinned cohort assignment. The specimen sequenced was PBMCs or T cells enriched from blood (not recorded which). The source of this sequence is a man under 40 who had recovered from COVID-19. This chain joins TRBV6-5 and TRBJ1-4; D is uncertain. CDR3 region: CASTIPGILNEKLFF. CDR3 nucleotide sequence: TGTGCCAGCACTATCCCCGGGATTCTTAATGAAAAACTGTTTTTT.